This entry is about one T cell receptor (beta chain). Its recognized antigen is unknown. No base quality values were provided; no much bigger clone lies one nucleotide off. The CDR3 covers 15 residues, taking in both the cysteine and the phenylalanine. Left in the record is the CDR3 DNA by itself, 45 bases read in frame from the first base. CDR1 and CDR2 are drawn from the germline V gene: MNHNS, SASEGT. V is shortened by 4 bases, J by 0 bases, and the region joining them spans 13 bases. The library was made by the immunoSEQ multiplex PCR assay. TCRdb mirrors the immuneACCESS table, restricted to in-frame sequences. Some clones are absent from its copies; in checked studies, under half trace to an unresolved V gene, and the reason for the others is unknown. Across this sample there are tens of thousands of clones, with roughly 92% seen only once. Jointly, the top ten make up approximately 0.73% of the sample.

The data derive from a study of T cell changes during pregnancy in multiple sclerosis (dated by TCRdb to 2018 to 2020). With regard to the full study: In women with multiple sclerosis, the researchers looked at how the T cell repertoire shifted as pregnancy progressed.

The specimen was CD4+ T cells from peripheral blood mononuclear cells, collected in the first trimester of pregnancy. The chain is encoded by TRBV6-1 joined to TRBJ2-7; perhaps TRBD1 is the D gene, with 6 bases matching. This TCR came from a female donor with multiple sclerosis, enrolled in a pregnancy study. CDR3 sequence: CASSGEGGFSYEQYF. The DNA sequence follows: TGTGCCAGCAGTGGGGAAGGGGGATTCTCCTACGAGCAGTACTTC.